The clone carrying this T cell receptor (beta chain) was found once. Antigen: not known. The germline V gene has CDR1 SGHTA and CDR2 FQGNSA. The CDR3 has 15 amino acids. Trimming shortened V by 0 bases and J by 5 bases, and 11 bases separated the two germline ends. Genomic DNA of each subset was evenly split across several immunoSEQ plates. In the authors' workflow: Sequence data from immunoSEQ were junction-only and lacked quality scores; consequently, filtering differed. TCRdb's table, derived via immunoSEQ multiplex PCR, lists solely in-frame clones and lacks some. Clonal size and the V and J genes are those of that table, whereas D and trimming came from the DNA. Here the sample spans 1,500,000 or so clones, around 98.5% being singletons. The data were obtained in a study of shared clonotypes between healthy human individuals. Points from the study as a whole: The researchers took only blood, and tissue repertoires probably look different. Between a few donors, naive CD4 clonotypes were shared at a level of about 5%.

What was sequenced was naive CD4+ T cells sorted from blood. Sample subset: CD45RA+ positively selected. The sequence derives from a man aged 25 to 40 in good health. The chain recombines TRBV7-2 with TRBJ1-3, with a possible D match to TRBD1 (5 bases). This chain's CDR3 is CASSLASTDRNTIYF. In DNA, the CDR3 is TGTGCCAGCAGCTTAGCTTCGACAGACAGAAACACCATATATTTT.